One sample yielded the 28 T cell receptor beta chains listed below, sequenced in a study of T cell responses to AZD1222 COVID-19 vaccine. Generated by immunoSEQ multiplex PCR, the TCRdb table keeps only in-frame clones and is missing some. Among about 150,000 clones listed, less than 95% were seen once. The sequencing used peripheral blood, collected 28 days after the second AZD1222 dose. Receptors were obtained from an adult who received the AZD1222 COVID-19 vaccine.

The chain joins TRBV7-9 to TRBJ1-4, with D possibly matching TRBD1 (5 bases). Per germline, CDR1 SEHNR and CDR2 FQNEAQ (reference sequence). V lost 5 bases and J lost 5, with 15 bases in between. This CDR3 contains 15 residues. The CDR3 spells CASSLPGLSNEKLFF. As DNA, the CDR3 is TGTGCCAGCAGCCTCCCGGGACTGAGCAATGAAAAACTGTTTTTT.

This chain links TRBV3-1 (or the pseudogene TRBV3-2) with TRBJ1-1; TRBD1 agrees at 8 bases. The CDR3 runs 15 residues. The trim removed 3 bases at V and 1 base at J, leaving 4 bases unmatched. CDR1 is LGHDT and CDR2 is YNNKEL in the germline V gene (reference sequence). CDR3 protein: CASSHGQGGNTEAFF. CDR3 coding DNA: TGTGCCAGCAGCCACGGACAGGGCGGGAACACTGAAGCTTTCTTT.

This sequence joins TRBV2 and TRBJ1-4; D gene ambiguous. CDR1 and CDR2 (germline): SNHLY, FYNNEI. The CDR3 has 14 residues. V was pared by 7 bases and J by 4 bases, with 13 bases between. Here the CDR3 reads CASKQQPLNEKLFF. CDR3 coding DNA: TGTGCCAGCAAGCAACAGCCCCTTAATGAAAAACTGTTTTTT.

This clone was detected only a few times. The rearrangement joins TRBV5-1 to TRBJ2-1; 7 bases are shared with TRBD2. Germline V gives CDR1 SGHRS, CDR2 YFSETQ. This CDR3 comprises 15 residues. V shed 0 bases and J 2 bases; nucleotides not matched to a gene: 2. The chain's CDR3 is CASSLVSGTYNEQFF. The CDR3 DNA follows: TGCGCCAGCAGCTTGGTCAGCGGGACCTACAATGAGCAGTTCTTC. The full variable domain, its missing parts supplied by reference TRBV5-1 and TRBJ2-1, is KAGVTQTPRYLIKTRGQQVTLSCSPISGHRSVSWYQQTPGQGLQFLFEYFSETQRNKGNFPGRFSGRQFSNSRSEMNVSTLELGDSALYLCASSLVSGTYNEQFFGPGTRLTVL.

This chain joins TRBV25-1 and TRBJ2-7, with no clear D. V lost 2 bases and J 3 bases, leaving 14 bases between the germline ends. CDR1 is MGHDK and CDR2 is SYGVNS in the germline V gene. The CDR3 totals 15 residues. For the CDR3, the DNA is TGTGCCAGCAGTGAAAGGGCAGGATTGAACTACGAGCAGTACTTC. Translation gives CASSERAGLNYEQYF.

This clone was counted a few times. V usage is TRBV28 and J usage is TRBJ2-1; the D gene is possibly TRBD2 (5 bases). V dropped 1 base and J dropped 0 bases, with 7 bases sitting between them. CDR1 and CDR2 from the germline V gene are MDHEN and SYDVKM. The CDR3 totals 15 residues. As DNA, the CDR3 is TGTGCCAGCAGTTTATTTGGGAGCTCCTACAATGAGCAGTTCTTC. Translated: CASSLFGSSYNEQFF.

V usage is TRBV18 and J usage is TRBJ1-1; the D gene is possibly TRBD1 (5 bases). Germline V lookup: CDR1 KGHSH, CDR2 LQKENI. The CDR3 is 15 amino acids. The V end lost 4 bases, the J end lost 3 bases, and 15 bases lay between the germline ends. CDR3 coding DNA: TGTGCCAGCTCACGGCGGTCAGGGCTTGACACTGAAGCTTTCTTT. Amino acid sequence: CASSRRSGLDTEAFF.

This chain connects TRBV28 to TRBJ2-7, with D tentatively TRBD1 (6 bases). The germline V gene encodes CDR1 MDHEN and CDR2 SYDVKM. The CDR3 is 13 residues long. Trimming took 5 bases from V and 4 from J, leaving 12 bases between them. DNA of the CDR3: TGTGCCAGCAGTAGAAAACAGGGTTACGAGCAGTACTTC. This encodes CASSRKQGYEQYF.

The rearrangement links TRBV3-1 (or the pseudogene TRBV3-2) to TRBJ1-2; D perhaps matches TRBD1 (6 bases). This CDR3 spans 15 amino acids. V was shortened by 4 bases and J by 8 bases, with 20 bases between the two germline ends. The germline gives CDR1 LGHDT, CDR2 YNNKEL (reference sequence). CDR3 DNA: TGTGCCAGCAGCCCGAGCCGACAGGAAGTATACGGCTACACCTTC. This encodes CASSPSRQEVYGYTF.

This chain connects TRBV2 to TRBJ1-3, with 7 nucleotides matching TRBD1. Germline loops: CDR1 SNHLY, CDR2 FYNNEI. CDR3 length equals 15 residues. The trim removed 6 bases at V and 3 bases at J, leaving 8 bases unmatched. CDR3 in amino acids: CASRPRTGNGNTIYF. The CDR3 nucleotides are TGTGCCAGCAGACCTCGGACAGGAAATGGAAACACCATATATTTT.

This chain connects TRBV2 to TRBJ1-6; 7 bases are a match to TRBD1. The trim removed 1 base at V and 9 bases at J, leaving 6 bases unmatched. The CDR3 runs to 15 residues. Germline V gene lookup returns CDR1 SNHLY and CDR2 FYNNEI. The CDR3 sequence is CASSEEGRGSSPLHF. CDR3 coding DNA: TGTGCCAGCAGTGAAGAGGGCAGGGGGTCTTCACCCCTCCACTTT.

The chain recombines TRBV5-1 with TRBJ1-2, with D possibly matching TRBD1 (6 bases). This CDR3 is 14 amino acids long. V lost 4 bases to trimming and J lost 0 bases, with 10 bases between them. Germline values: CDR1 SGHRS, CDR2 YFSETQ. CDR3 sequence reads: CASSTRQANYGYTF. DNA of the CDR3: TGCGCCAGCAGCACCCGACAGGCTAACTATGGCTACACCTTC.

Notes on this clone: Mismatch with germline at one junction end may stem from a read error. This sequence joins TRBV7-3 and TRBJ2-1, with D possibly being TRBD2 (6 bases). The germline CDR1 and CDR2 sequences are SGHTA and FQGTGA. The CDR3 is 16 amino acids. Here the CDR3 reads CASSLNTGLSYNEQFF. In nucleotides, the CDR3 is TGTGCCAGCAGTTTAAATACGGGACTCTCCTACAATGAGCAGTTCTTC. The variable domain in full, with the rest retrieved from reference TRBV7-3 and TRBJ2-1, is GAGVSQTPSNKVTEKGKYVELRCDPISGHTALYWYRQSLGQGPEFLIYFQGTGAADDSGLPNDRFFAVRPEGSVSTLKIQRTERGDSAVYLCASSLNTGLSYNEQFFGPGTRLTVL.

The chain employs TRBV11-2 and TRBJ2-7, with D perhaps TRBD1 or TRBD2 (5 bases each). The CDR3 has 15 amino acids. V was cut by 5 bases and J by 7 bases, with 21 bases left in between. Germline V lookup: CDR1 SGHAT, CDR2 FQNNGV. The CDR3 sequence is CASSPQRGQTGEQYF. The DNA for the CDR3 is TGTGCCAGCAGCCCCCAAAGGGGCCAGACGGGGGAGCAGTACTTC.

The chain recombines TRBV28 with TRBJ1-6, with a possible D match to TRBD1 (6 bases). CDR3 length: 15 residues. CDR1 MDHEN and CDR2 SYDVKM come from the germline V gene. V was clipped by 4 bases and J by 10 bases, with 17 bases between them. The CDR3 nucleotides are TGTGCCAGCAGTTCACCGCAGGGGTTAAGCTCACCCCTCCACTTT. This translates into CASSSPQGLSSPLHF.

The genes are TRBV5-4 and TRBJ1-5, with TRBD1 identical over 7 bases. V shed 4 bases, J shed 3 bases, and the junction held 7 bases outside the gene matches. CDR3 length: 15 amino acids. Germline V gene lookup returns CDR1 SGHNT and CDR2 YYREEE (reference sequence). In nucleotides, the CDR3 is TGTGCCAGCAGCGAAGACAGGGTCTTCAATCAGCCCCAGCATTTT. Its protein product is CASSEDRVFNQPQHF.

V gene TRBV9 combines with J gene TRBJ1-2; D perhaps matches TRBD1 (5 bases). Germline V gene sequence: CDR1 SGDLS, CDR2 YYNGEE. V lost 3 bases and J 2 bases, leaving 14 bases between the germline ends. The CDR3 extends over 15 amino acids. The CDR3 region has the DNA TGTGCCAGCAGCGCCTTTGGAGGGGACAACTATGGCTACACCTTC. Its translation: CASSAFGGDNYGYTF.

V usage is TRBV9 and J usage is TRBJ2-2; D is uncertain. CDR1 is SGDLS, CDR2 YYNGEE, per germline. CDR3 size: 15 residues. V lost 0 bases and J lost 6, with 12 bases in between. The CDR3 sequence: CASSVDPTFPGELFF. The CDR3 nucleotides read TGTGCCAGCAGCGTAGACCCCACCTTCCCCGGGGAGCTGTTTTTT.

This rearrangement joins TRBV11-2 to TRBJ1-1; maybe TRBD1 (5 bases). CDR3 size: 16 residues. CDR1 and CDR2 (germline): SGHAT, FQNNGV. The V end was cut by 5 bases, the J end by 1 base, with 17 bases between. CDR3 loop: CASSPSFRGENTEAFF. The DNA of the CDR3 is TGTGCCAGCAGCCCCAGTTTTCGAGGGGAGAACACTGAAGCTTTCTTT.

This chain uses TRBV5-5 with TRBJ2-7, with 9 nucleotides matching TRBD1. The V segment lost 0 bases and the J segment 7 bases; nucleotides outside the gene matches: 5. The CDR3 is made up of 14 amino acids. Germline V gene lookup returns CDR1 SGHKS and CDR2 YYEKEE (reference sequence). The CDR3 region is CASSLVQGAWEQYF. The CDR3 DNA sequence: TGTGCCAGCAGCTTGGTACAGGGGGCGTGGGAGCAGTACTTC. The whole variable domain, remainder taken from reference TRBV5-5 and TRBJ2-7, is DAGVTQSPTHLIKTRGQQVTLRCSPISGHKSVSWYQQVLGQGPQFIFQYYEKEERGRGNFPDRFSARQFPNYSSELNVNALLLGDSALYLCASSLVQGAWEQYFGPGTRLTVT.

This clone has only one observation. This chain connects TRBV2 to TRBJ2-7; possibly TRBD1 for D (6 bases). Germline V CDR1 and CDR2: SNHLY, FYNNEI. The CDR3 totals 14 residues. Trimming stripped 6 bases from V and 0 bases from J, with 12 bases between. The CDR3 bases are TGTGCCAGCAGGGAGACAGGTCTCTCCTACGAGCAGTACTTC. Translating gives CASRETGLSYEQYF.

This clone was detected many times. The J gene is TRBJ2-3, the V gene TRBV5-1, with D possibly TRBD2 on 6 matching bases. Germline V gene sequence: CDR1 SGHRS, CDR2 YFSETQ. The CDR3 totals 17 residues. Trimming pared 4 bases from V and 0 bases from J, leaving 18 bases between. DNA of the CDR3: TGCGCCAGCAGCCTCCGGGGAGGCACCGCTAGCACAGATACGCAGTATTTT. It encodes CASSLRGGTASTDTQYF.

This sequence joins TRBV4-3 and TRBJ2-1, with 10 bases fitting TRBD2. After removal of 2 bases from V and 8 bases from J, the junction contained 6 bases not matched to a gene. The CDR3 sequence is 15 residues long. CDR1 LGHNA and CDR2 YSLEER come from the germline V gene. DNA of the CDR3: TGCGCCAGCAGCCAACTGTCTAGCGGGAGTCATGAGCAGTTCTTC. It yields the protein CASSQLSSGSHEQFF.

The CDR3 loop reads CASSTPGQGIYEQYF. CDR3 in DNA: TGTGCCAGCAGTACACCGGGACAGGGAATCTACGAGCAGTACTTC. The V call is TRBV5-6, the J call TRBJ2-7, with 9 bases aligning to TRBD1. The length of the CDR3 is 15 residues. V gave up 5 bases and J gave up 3 bases; unmatched junction bases: 9. Looked up from germline, CDR1 is SGHDT and CDR2 is YYEEEE.

The chain uses TRBV6-5 and TRBJ1-5, with no clear D. CDR3 length: 14 residues. Germline CDR1 and CDR2: MNHEY and SVGAGI. Trimming left V 2 bases short and J 2 bases short, with 7 bases between. The DNA of the CDR3 is TGTGCCAGCAGTTACACTTTCGGCAATCAGCCCCAGCATTTT. This translates into CASSYTFGNQPQHF.

The chain carries TRBV28 and TRBJ1-6; 7 bases agree with TRBD1. The CDR3 consists of 15 residues. Germline values: CDR1 MDHEN, CDR2 SYDVKM. With 5 bases clipped from V and 9 bases from J, the junction kept 10 bases outside the gene matches. This CDR3 reads CASSGTTGFGSPLHF. The CDR3 DNA reads as TGTGCCAGCAGTGGAACGACAGGGTTTGGTTCACCCCTCCACTTT.

V and J are TRBV7-2 and TRBJ1-3; D gene uncertain. Germline V gene sequence: CDR1 SGHTA, CDR2 FQGNSA. Trimming removed 0 bases at V and 4 bases at J, with 7 bases between. The CDR3 runs to 14 residues. Written as DNA, the CDR3 is TGTGCCAGCAGCTTAGCTCGAATAGGAAACACCATATATTTT. This encodes CASSLARIGNTIYF.

V is TRBV6-2 or TRBV6-3 and J is TRBJ2-3; perhaps TRBD1 as D (5 bases). The V gene's germline CDR1 is MNHEY and CDR2 SVGEGT. The V gene lost 2 bases and the J gene lost 3 bases, with 12 bases spanning the gap. The CDR3 loop spans 15 amino acids. The CDR3 nucleotides are TGTGCCAGCAGTTACGATCTGACAGCTACAGATACGCAGTATTTT. It is translated as CASSYDLTATDTQYF.